These 28 T cell receptor beta chains were sequenced from one sample in a study of identical twins. Using its own MiXCR run on the 5' RACE reads, TCRdb lists one record per CDR3 protein. The sample carries about 450,000 distinct CDR3 sequences, 18% recorded once. Sample: naive T cells sorted from blood. The source of these receptors is a man aged 50-59 years in good health.

This clonotype came up many times. This rearrangement joins TRBV12-3 or TRBV12-4 to TRBJ2-3; 7 nucleotides match TRBD2. This CDR3 is built from 19 residues. Losses at the gene ends were 0 bases for V and 0 bases for J; bases not matched to a gene: 12. The DNA of the CDR3 is TGTGCCAGCAGTTTAGCGAGTTGGCGGGAGATAGGTAGCACAGATACGCAGTATTTT. It is translated as CASSLASWREIGSTDTQYF.

The V call is TRBV6-5, the J call TRBJ1-4; possible D gene TRBD1, 6 bases. CDR3 length equals 14 residues. Germline values: CDR1 MNHEY, CDR2 SVGAGI. V lost 4 bases, J lost 4 bases, and 10 bases lay in between. The CDR3 nucleotides are TGTGCCAGCAGTTCCCGGGACATTAATGAAAAACTGTTTTTT. It yields the protein CASSSRDINEKLFF.

This chain connects TRBV4-3 to TRBJ2-2, with D uncertain. V was cut by 4 bases and J by 1 base, with 13 bases left in between. Germline CDR1 is LGHNA and CDR2 is YSLEER. This CDR3 is built from 16 residues. The CDR3, as DNA: TGCGCCAGCAGCCGCGAGACCCCCGGGAACACCGGGGAGCTGTTTTTT. Its protein is CASSRETPGNTGELFF.

The gene calls are TRBV10-3 and TRBJ2-1; the D is unclear. Trimming took off 3 bases at V and 0 bases at J, with 24 bases between the two ends. This CDR3 has 20 amino acids. From germline, CDR1 is ENHRY and CDR2 SYGVKD. The CDR3 protein is CAISDYGYRLGTSSYNEQFF. For the CDR3, the DNA is TGTGCCATCAGTGATTACGGGTATCGGTTAGGAACCAGCTCCTACAATGAGCAGTTCTTC.

The chain recombines TRBV9 with TRBJ2-1, with D maybe TRBD2 (6 bases). CDR1 is SGDLS, CDR2 YYNGEE, per germline. V was cut by 4 bases and J by 7 bases, with 15 bases left in between. This CDR3 is built from 14 residues. The CDR3 sequence: CASSLPAGGNEQFF. Written as DNA, the CDR3 is TGTGCCAGCAGCCTCCCCGCCGGGGGAAATGAGCAGTTCTTC.

The J gene is TRBJ1-6, the V gene TRBV12-3 or TRBV12-4; TRBD1 is a possible D gene (6 bases). The CDR3 is 14 residues long. V was pared by 6 bases and J by 8 bases, with 14 bases between. The CDR3 is CASRPRGMHSPLHF. The CDR3 DNA is TGTGCCAGCAGGCCCAGGGGAATGCATTCACCCCTCCACTTT.

This clonotype has more than one count but fewer than ten. The rearrangement uses TRBV6-2 or TRBV6-3 and TRBJ2-5; D might be TRBD2 (5 bases). The ends were cut back, 4 bases at V and 7 bases at J, with 10 bases in the middle. The CDR3 spans 12 residues. Germline V CDR1 and CDR2: MNHEY, SVGEGT. CDR3 nucleotides: TGTGCCAGCAGTTTCGAGCGGTCGACCCAGTACTTC. The encoded protein is CASSFERSTQYF.

The chain links TRBV6-5 to TRBJ2-1; 12 bases agree with TRBD2. J gave up 7 bases and V 2 bases, and 6 bases lay outside the gene matches. The CDR3 runs 16 residues. Germline assignment: CDR1 MNHEY and CDR2 SVGAGI. CDR3 in DNA: TGTGCCAGCAGTTACGGCGGACTAGCGGGGAGTAATGAGCAGTTCTTC. This gives the protein CASSYGGLAGSNEQFF.

This clonotype was seen ten or more times. The V and J genes are TRBV7-8 and TRBJ2-3; 8 positions match TRBD2. The CDR3 loop spans 17 amino acids. Trimming removed 1 base from V and 0 bases from J; junction bases left unmatched: 6. Germline lookup yields CDR1 SGHVS and CDR2 FQNEAQ. CDR3 coding DNA: TGTGCCAGCAGCTTAGGCCTAGCGGGCCTGAGCACAGATACGCAGTATTTT. It encodes CASSLGLAGLSTDTQYF.

This clonotype was found many times. The chain couples TRBV11-2 to TRBJ1-2; 8 bases fit TRBD1. The CDR3 runs to 14 residues. Trimming removed 4 bases from V and 2 bases from J; junction bases left unmatched: 3. The germline CDR1 and CDR2 sequences are SGHAT and FQNNGV. This CDR3 is CASSSDRGNYGYTF. The CDR3 nucleotides are TGTGCCAGCAGCTCCGACAGGGGAAACTATGGCTACACCTTC. The full variable domain, completed using reference TRBV11-2 and TRBJ1-2, is EAGVAQSPRYKIIEKRQSVAFWCNPISGHATLYWYQQILGQGPKLLIQFQNNGVVDDSQLPKDRFSAERLKGVDSTLKIQPAKLEDSAVYLCASSSDRGNYGYTFGSGTRLTVV.

The V and J genes are TRBV3-1 and TRBJ1-2, with 7 nucleotides matching TRBD1. The CDR3 has 14 residues. V shed 4 bases and J 8 bases; nucleotides not matched to a gene: 10. Germline V gives CDR1 LGHDT, CDR2 YNNKEL (reference sequence). CDR3 residues: CASSPDRDVGGYTF. The CDR3 DNA is TGTGCCAGCAGCCCTGACAGGGATGTTGGAGGCTACACCTTC.

This clonotype was observed a handful of times. This chain uses TRBV5-5 with TRBJ1-5, with TRBD1 matching 7 bases. The length of the CDR3 is 16 residues. Germline CDR1 and CDR2: SGHKS and YYEKEE (reference sequence). The V and J ends lost 0 bases and 3 bases, in that order; junction bases with no gene match: 6. This CDR3 reads CASSLVAGGHNQPQHF. The DNA for the CDR3 is TGTGCCAGCAGCTTGGTGGCAGGGGGACACAATCAGCCCCAGCATTTT.

This clonotype was observed a handful of times. V usage is TRBV6-5 and J usage is TRBJ2-1; 8 bases are shared with TRBD1. The CDR3 extends over 16 amino acids. The V segment lost 0 bases and the J segment 3 bases; nucleotides outside the gene matches: 4. CDR1 is MNHEY and CDR2 is SVGAGI in the germline V gene. The CDR3, as DNA: TGTGCCAGCAGTTACTCGACACAGGGGGGCTACAATGAGCAGTTCTTC. It is translated as CASSYSTQGGYNEQFF.

This clonotype occurred once. This rearrangement joins TRBV28 to TRBJ2-7; D assignment may be TRBD1 or TRBD2 (5 bases each). The CDR3 is 14 residues long. V lost 7 bases and J lost 4, with 17 bases in between. Germline V gives CDR1 MDHEN, CDR2 SYDVKM. The CDR3 sequence: CASTRDGASYEQYF. CDR3 coding DNA: TGTGCCAGCACCCGGGACGGAGCCTCTTACGAGCAGTACTTC.

This clonotype came up a few times. This chain uses TRBV20-1 with TRBJ2-5; D not certain. This CDR3 contains 12 residues. Germline CDR1 and CDR2: DFQATT and SNEGSKA (reference sequence). V was cut by 0 bases and J by 3 bases, with 5 bases left in between. As DNA, the CDR3 is TGCAGTGCTAGAGATGATAAAGAGACCCAGTACTTC. It translates to CSARDDKETQYF.

The genes are TRBV5-1 and TRBJ1-1, with D possibly being TRBD1 (6 bases). CDR1 and CDR2 (germline): SGHRS, YFSETQ. V lost 2 bases and J 5 bases, leaving 16 bases between the germline ends. This CDR3 has 15 amino acids. Written as DNA, the CDR3 is TGCGCCAGCAGCTTTGCCGCCCGAGGGGGGACTGAAGCTTTCTTT. It translates to CASSFAARGGTEAFF.

On this clonotype: This sequence may be a read error, since a much larger clone differs from it by one base. V and J are TRBV20-1 and TRBJ2-5, with D possibly being TRBD2 (5 bases). CDR3 length equals 13 residues. The V and J ends lost 1 base and 5 bases respectively, with 11 bases between them. Germline values: CDR1 DFQATT, CDR2 SNEGSKA (reference sequence). The CDR3 sequence: CSARGVGDETQYF. CDR3 sequence (DNA): TGCAGTGCTAGAGGAGTGGGAGACGAGACCCAGTACTTC.

The chain has TRBV4-3 and TRBJ2-1; D call uncertain. Trimming took 0 bases from V and 7 from J, leaving 13 bases between them. The germline gives CDR1 LGHNA, CDR2 YSLEER. This CDR3 spans 15 amino acids. DNA of the CDR3: TGCGCCAGCAGCCAAGATTCGTCCGGGCGGAATGAGCAGTTCTTC. Its protein product is CASSQDSSGRNEQFF.

In this sample, this clonotype turned up a few times. This rearrangement joins TRBV20-1 to TRBJ1-1; D remains ambiguous. Per the germline V gene, CDR1 is DFQATT and CDR2 is SNEGSKA (reference sequence). With 1 base removed from V and 0 bases from J, the gap between germline ends came to 9 bases. The CDR3 loop spans 14 amino acids. In DNA form, the CDR3 reads TGCAGTGCTAGAGGGCGCCGGATGAACACTGAAGCTTTCTTT. Its translation: CSARGRRMNTEAFF.

The rearrangement uses TRBV20-1 and TRBJ2-3; D is perhaps TRBD1 or TRBD2 (5 bases each). Germline CDR1 is DFQATT and CDR2 is SNEGSKA (reference sequence). The CDR3 consists of 14 residues. Trimming removed 0 bases at V and 5 bases at J, with 12 bases between. Here the CDR3 DNA reads TGCAGTGCTAGAGAGGGACGATTCCGAGATACGCAGTATTTT. This encodes CSAREGRFRDTQYF.

This clonotype has more than one count but fewer than ten. V usage is TRBV11-2 and J usage is TRBJ2-1; tentatively, D is TRBD2 (6 bases). Germline values: CDR1 SGHAT, CDR2 FQNNGV. The germline V and J ends were trimmed by 6 bases and 7 bases, with 7 bases remaining between them. The CDR3 contains 11 residues. The CDR3 DNA follows: TGTGCCAGCAGAGCGGGTAATGAGCAGTTCTTC. This codes for CASRAGNEQFF.

The chain has TRBV5-1 and TRBJ2-1; 9 bases line up with TRBD2. Germline-derived CDR1 and CDR2 are SGHRS and YFSETQ. The CDR3 is 15 residues long. Losses at the gene ends were 4 bases for V and 7 bases for J; bases not matched to a gene: 9. DNA for the CDR3: TGCGCCAGCAGCATAGGACTAGCGCTAGGGAATGAGCAGTTCTTC. Protein sequence: CASSIGLALGNEQFF.

The genes are TRBV29-1 and TRBJ1-2; D not certain. This CDR3 comprises 11 residues. Germline V CDR1 and CDR2: SQVTM, ANQGSEA. The ends were cut back, 4 bases at V and 8 bases at J, with 11 bases in the middle. CDR3 nucleotide sequence: TGCAGCGTTGGTGGAACCGGCGGCTACACCTTC. Translation gives CSVGGTGGYTF.

A few counts support this clonotype. The J gene is TRBJ1-1, the V gene TRBV11-1; maybe TRBD1 (5 bases). The V gene lost 5 bases and the J gene lost 3 bases, with 25 bases spanning the gap. The CDR3 runs to 18 residues. The germline V gene encodes CDR1 SGHAT and CDR2 FQDESV (reference sequence). CDR3 residues: CASSGWGRMTSRDTEAFF. In DNA, the CDR3 is TGTGCCAGCAGCGGATGGGGACGGATGACTTCGCGGGACACTGAAGCTTTCTTT.

This clonotype was seen repeatedly, ten times or more. The chain is built from TRBV20-1 and TRBJ2-1, with 12 bases aligning to TRBD2. CDR3 size: 15 residues. Germline CDR1 DFQATT, CDR2 SNEGSKA (reference sequence). Trimming took 2 bases from V and 8 from J; bases not matched to a gene: 7. The CDR3 loop reads CSARLAGGIGDEQFF. CDR3 nucleotide sequence: TGCAGTGCTAGACTAGCGGGAGGGATCGGCGATGAGCAGTTCTTC.

A remark on this clonotype: This may come from a read error, since a much larger clone is one base off. This chain links TRBV6-5 with TRBJ2-5; D might be TRBD2 (5 bases). CDR3 length: 14 amino acids. Germline CDR1 and CDR2: MNHEY and SVGAGI. The CDR3 nucleotides read TGTCCCAGCAGTTACTTTGAGGGCTCCGAGACCCAGTACTTC. Translated, it gives CPSSYFEGSETQYF.

This chain links TRBV5-1 with TRBJ2-7; a weak D match, TRBD1 (6 bases). Germline values: CDR1 SGHRS, CDR2 YFSETQ. CDR3 length: 15 residues. V lost 0 bases and J 5 bases, leaving 15 bases between the germline ends. CDR3 in amino acids: CASSLVGRGFHEQYF. The CDR3 DNA is TGCGCCAGCAGCTTGGTCGGCAGGGGTTTCCACGAGCAGTACTTC.

The chain recombines TRBV7-2 with TRBJ2-3; TRBD1 matches 10 bases. Germline-derived CDR1 and CDR2 are SGHTA and FQGNSA. The J segment lost 1 base and the V segment lost 8 bases, leaving 6 bases of the junction unmatched. This CDR3 is 15 amino acids long. CDR3 DNA sequence: TGTGCCAGCCGAATGGGGACAGGGGGCACAGATACGCAGTATTTT. Protein product: CASRMGTGGTDTQYF.